Sequencing of this T cell receptor (beta chain) was carried out in a study of spatial heterogeneity in lung cancer. TCRdb redid the calling of the 5' RACE reads with MiXCR, one entry per CDR3 protein. The sample lists 30,000 to 45,000 distinct CDR3 sequences, 7.5% occurring once. This CDR3 is built from 18 residues. In germline, CDR1 is LGHNA, CDR2 YSLEER. V shed 0 bases and J 2 bases; nucleotides not matched to a gene: 9. This clonotype was picked up a small number of times. Time point reported: sample taken at primary tumor resection. Sequencing of whole RNA from tumor, nontumor lung or frozen PBMC involved no sorting.

V is TRBV4-3 and J is TRBJ2-2; 7 positions match TRBD1. This TCR derives from a male donor with early-stage non-small cell lung cancer. The sequenced sample was PBMCs, obtained at surgery. The CDR3 DNA reads TGCGCCAGCAGCCAAGAACGAGGGGGCGTGGGAAACACCGGGGAGCTGTTTTTT. Protein sequence: CASSQERGGVGNTGELFF.